Listed below are T cell receptor beta chains from one sample, sequenced in a study of preoperative IRX-2 immunotherapy in early breast cancer. Method: immunoSEQ multiplex PCR; TCRdb's copy keeps in-frame clones and lacks some. This sample has around 34,000 clones, with less than 90% found just once. The sample in question was lymph node tissue, obtained from a patient treated with IRX-2 immunotherapy. All receptors come from a human donor with breast cancer. Each CDR3 is given with its conserved first and last residue. A D gene is named only where the DNA matches it firmly. Clone sizes are given selectively: once, few, many, or a class where the clone is expanded.

cdr3_nt: TGTGCCAGCAGCCAGACAGAGCCTAACACTGAAGCTTTCTTT
cdr3_aa: CASSQTEPNTEAFF
v_call: TRBV16
j_call: TRBJ1-1
d_call: NA
clone_size: NA

cdr3_nt: TGCGCCAGCAGCCCGGGACAGGCATACAATGAGCAGTTCTTC
cdr3_aa: CASSPGQAYNEQFF
v_call: TRBV5-1
j_call: TRBJ2-1
d_call: TRBD1
clone_size: NA

cdr3_nt: TGTGCCAGCTCACAGGGGGCGGGCGCCTATGGCTACACCTTC
cdr3_aa: CASSQGAGAYGYTF
v_call: TRBV18
j_call: TRBJ1-2
d_call: TRBD1
clone_size: NA

cdr3_nt: TGTGCCAGCAGTTTAGTACAGACCAATGAGCAGTTCTTC
cdr3_aa: CASSLVQTNEQFF
v_call: TRBV28
j_call: TRBJ2-1
d_call: NA
clone_size: NA

cdr3_nt: TGTGCCAGCAGCGCCCACGGCTCCTATAATTCACCCCTCCACTTT
cdr3_aa: CASSAHGSYNSPLHF
v_call: TRBV28
j_call: TRBJ1-6
d_call: NA
clone_size: NA

cdr3_nt: TGCGCCAGCAGCCATGACAGAGACAACTATGGCTACACCTTC
cdr3_aa: CASSHDRDNYGYTF
v_call: TRBV5-1
j_call: TRBJ1-2
d_call: NA
clone_size: NA

cdr3_nt: TGTGCCAGCACGTTAGACACCGCAGATACGCAGTATTTT
cdr3_aa: CASTLDTADTQYF
v_call: TRBV6-8
j_call: TRBJ2-3
d_call: NA
clone_size: NA

cdr3_nt: TGTGCCAGCAGCTTGGGAGGGGTCCAAGAGACCCAGTACTTC
cdr3_aa: CASSLGGVQETQYF
v_call: TRBV11-3
j_call: TRBJ2-5
d_call: TRBD2
clone_size: NA

cdr3_nt: TGTGCCAGTAGTAGGAGGACAGGGGTGAATGAAAAACTGTTTTTT
cdr3_aa: CASSRRTGVNEKLFF
v_call: TRBV19
j_call: TRBJ1-4
d_call: TRBD1
clone_size: few

cdr3_nt: TGCGCCAGCAGCTATCTTACAGGGACAGCCGACTACTTCTCTGGAAACACCATATATTTT
cdr3_aa: CASSYLTGTADYFSGNTIYF
v_call: TRBV23-1
j_call: TRBJ1-3
d_call: TRBD1
clone_size: NA

cdr3_nt: TGTGCCAGTAGTCGGGACGGTAACACCGGGGAGCTGTTTTTT
cdr3_aa: CASSRDGNTGELFF
v_call: TRBV19
j_call: TRBJ2-2
d_call: NA
clone_size: NA

cdr3_nt: TGTGCCAGCTCACTCCAGCGGGGGGGTCGGTACTTC
cdr3_aa: CASSLQRGGRYF
v_call: TRBV18
j_call: TRBJ2-7
d_call: TRBD2
clone_size: NA

cdr3_nt: TGTGCCACCGCCGGGACAGGGGGTTTCTCCTACGAGCAGTACTTC
cdr3_aa: CATAGTGGFSYEQYF
v_call: TRBV19
j_call: TRBJ2-7
d_call: TRBD1
clone_size: NA

cdr3_nt: TGTGCCAGCAGTACCCAGAGTGGGGTACCCCAGCCCCAGCATTTT
cdr3_aa: CASSTQSGVPQPQHF
v_call: TRBV6-8
j_call: TRBJ1-5
d_call: NA
clone_size: NA

cdr3_nt: TGTGCCAGCATCCGACTAGCGGGAGCCCGCACAGATACGCAGTATTTT
cdr3_aa: CASIRLAGARTDTQYF
v_call: TRBV6-8
j_call: TRBJ2-3
d_call: TRBD2
clone_size: NA

cdr3_nt: TGTGCCAGCAGTTATCTTATTCTAGTTGGGACACTTCCTTCACCCCTCCACTTT
cdr3_aa: CASSYLILVGTLPSPLHF
v_call: TRBV11-3
j_call: TRBJ1-6
d_call: NA
clone_size: NA

cdr3_nt: TGCGCCAGCAGCTTGGGCGGGCGGGACACAGATACGCAGTATTTT
cdr3_aa: CASSLGGRDTDTQYF
v_call: TRBV5-1
j_call: TRBJ2-3
d_call: NA
clone_size: NA

cdr3_nt: TGTGCCAGCTCACCCCGGGCTGTGGCGAACACCGGGGAGCTGTTTTTT
cdr3_aa: CASSPRAVANTGELFF
v_call: TRBV18
j_call: TRBJ2-2
d_call: NA
clone_size: NA

cdr3_nt: TGTGCCAGTAGTGAATCCTACGAGCAGTACTTC
cdr3_aa: CASSESYEQYF
v_call: TRBV19
j_call: TRBJ2-7
d_call: NA
clone_size: NA

cdr3_nt: TGTGCCTCCGAACGGTGGGACACTTACGAGCAGTACTTC
cdr3_aa: CASERWDTYEQYF
v_call: TRBV28
j_call: TRBJ2-7
d_call: NA
clone_size: NA

cdr3_nt: TGTGCCAGCATTAGACAGGGGGCTTACAATGAGCAGTTCTTC
cdr3_aa: CASIRQGAYNEQFF
v_call: TRBV28
j_call: TRBJ2-1
d_call: TRBD1
clone_size: NA

cdr3_nt: TGTGCCAGTGGAGAGGACAGATACGAGCAGTACTTC
cdr3_aa: CASGEDRYEQYF
v_call: TRBV19
j_call: TRBJ2-7
d_call: NA
clone_size: NA

cdr3_nt: TGTGCCACCAAACGACAGGAGGGAGATGGCTACACCTTC
cdr3_aa: CATKRQEGDGYTF
v_call: TRBV12-5
j_call: TRBJ1-2
d_call: NA
clone_size: NA

cdr3_nt: TGTGCCAGCTCACCACCGTACGGGGGCGCCAATGAGCAGTTCTTC
cdr3_aa: CASSPPYGGANEQFF
v_call: TRBV18
j_call: TRBJ2-1
d_call: NA
clone_size: few

cdr3_nt: TGTGCCACCGGTGGGCGGGGCAATGAGCAGTTCTTC
cdr3_aa: CATGGRGNEQFF
v_call: TRBV28
j_call: TRBJ2-1
d_call: NA
clone_size: NA

cdr3_nt: TGTGCCAGTTGGACAGGGCGAAATCAGCCCCAGCATTTT
cdr3_aa: CASWTGRNQPQHF
v_call: TRBV19
j_call: TRBJ1-5
d_call: TRBD1
clone_size: NA

cdr3_nt: TGTGCCAGTACGACGCCGGAAAGGAATGAGCAGTTCTTC
cdr3_aa: CASTTPERNEQFF
v_call: TRBV19
j_call: TRBJ2-1
d_call: NA
clone_size: NA

cdr3_nt: TGTGCCAGCTCACCCCAGGGAGGACCCAACCATGAAGCTTTCTTT
cdr3_aa: CASSPQGGPNHEAFF
v_call: TRBV18
j_call: TRBJ1-1
d_call: NA
clone_size: NA

cdr3_nt: TGTGCCAGCTCACCAGGGGGGACCTACAATGAGCAGTTCTTC
cdr3_aa: CASSPGGTYNEQFF
v_call: TRBV18
j_call: TRBJ2-1
d_call: NA
clone_size: NA

cdr3_nt: TGTGCCAGCAGTTACCTGGAGGGTGGTGAAAAACTGTTTTTT
cdr3_aa: CASSYLEGGEKLFF
v_call: TRBV6-8
j_call: TRBJ1-4
d_call: NA
clone_size: few

cdr3_nt: TGTGCCAGCAGTTACTTCGGACTAGCGGGGCAAATAGAGACCCAGTACTTC
cdr3_aa: CASSYFGLAGQIETQYF
v_call: TRBV6-8
j_call: TRBJ2-5
d_call: TRBD2
clone_size: NA

cdr3_nt: TGTGCCTGCCCCGACAGGTGGAACACCGGGGAGCTGTTTTTT
cdr3_aa: CACPDRWNTGELFF
v_call: TRBV30
j_call: TRBJ2-2
d_call: NA
clone_size: NA

cdr3_nt: TGTGCCAGTAGTTATAGCGGGAGGCCCACCGGGGAGCTGTTTTTT
cdr3_aa: CASSYSGRPTGELFF
v_call: TRBV19
j_call: TRBJ2-2
d_call: TRBD2
clone_size: few

cdr3_nt: TGTGCCAGCACCCCGAGGGGGGACAGACTTAGTGGGTACGAGCAGTACTTC
cdr3_aa: CASTPRGDRLSGYEQYF
v_call: TRBV28
j_call: TRBJ2-7
d_call: NA
clone_size: medium-sized

cdr3_nt: TGTGCCAGCAGGCGGCGCCCAGAAGAAAGGTCCTACGAGCAGTACTTC
cdr3_aa: CASRRRPEERSYEQYF
v_call: TRBV6-8
j_call: TRBJ2-7
d_call: NA
clone_size: NA

cdr3_nt: TGTGCCAGCGCTCGGGACAGCGGGATAGGGGGATCCTACAATGAGCAGTTCTTC
cdr3_aa: CASARDSGIGGSYNEQFF
v_call: TRBV10-3
j_call: TRBJ2-1
d_call: NA
clone_size: NA

cdr3_nt: TGCGCCAGCAGCCAAGATCCATGGGGGCGCGACACTGAAGCTTTCTTT
cdr3_aa: CASSQDPWGRDTEAFF
v_call: TRBV4-1
j_call: TRBJ1-1
d_call: NA
clone_size: NA

cdr3_nt: TGTGCCTGGAGTGCGCCGGGACAGGGGATTTGGGGCTACACCTTC
cdr3_aa: CAWSAPGQGIWGYTF
v_call: TRBV30
j_call: TRBJ1-2
d_call: TRBD1
clone_size: NA

cdr3_nt: TGTGCCAGCAGCTTCGGGTTCGGGCGATGGACCATAGATGATACCTACGAGCAGTACTTC
cdr3_aa: CASSFGFGRWTIDDTYEQYF
v_call: TRBV28
j_call: TRBJ2-7
d_call: NA
clone_size: NA

cdr3_nt: TGTGCCAGCTCACCTTACCCCGCGACAGGGGGCACCGGGGAGCTGTTTTTT
cdr3_aa: CASSPYPATGGTGELFF
v_call: TRBV18
j_call: TRBJ2-2
d_call: TRBD1
clone_size: NA

cdr3_nt: TGCGCCAGCAGCCCAGGAGGGCCGAACACCGGGGAGCTGTTTTTT
cdr3_aa: CASSPGGPNTGELFF
v_call: TRBV5-1
j_call: TRBJ2-2
d_call: NA
clone_size: NA

cdr3_nt: TGCAGCGTTTGGGCTGGGGCCAACGTCCTGACTTTC
cdr3_aa: CSVWAGANVLTF
v_call: TRBV29-1
j_call: TRBJ2-6
d_call: NA
clone_size: once

cdr3_nt: TGCGCCAGCAGCCCCATGAGGAGACAGGGGCCCAATTCACCCCTCCACTTT
cdr3_aa: CASSPMRRQGPNSPLHF
v_call: TRBV23-1
j_call: TRBJ1-6
d_call: TRBD1
clone_size: NA

cdr3_nt: TGTGCCAGCAGTTTAGGCAGGGGGCCCCCCGGGGAGCTGTTTTTT
cdr3_aa: CASSLGRGPPGELFF
v_call: TRBV28
j_call: TRBJ2-2
d_call: TRBD1
clone_size: NA

cdr3_nt: TGTGCCAGCAGCTTTTCAGGCAGGGCTCGGAACATTCAGTACTTC
cdr3_aa: CASSFSGRARNIQYF
v_call: TRBV7-7
j_call: TRBJ2-4
d_call: NA
clone_size: NA

cdr3_nt: TGTGCCAGCAGCCGCTCCGTTTGGAGTGCAACTAATGAAAAACTGTTTTTT
cdr3_aa: CASSRSVWSATNEKLFF
v_call: TRBV6-8
j_call: TRBJ1-4
d_call: NA
clone_size: NA